These 25 T cell receptor beta chains share one sample of origin, sequenced in a study of control samples from healthy donors and cancer patients. TCRdb's copy holds only in-frame clones and misses some; the assay was immunoSEQ multiplex PCR. The repertoire holds 400,000 to 500,000 clones, with over 75% as singletons. The specimen was PBMCs. The source of these receptors is a man in his forties with head and neck cancer.

The chain carries TRBV4-1 and TRBJ2-2, with 8 bases aligning to TRBD2. Germline values: CDR1 MGHRA, CDR2 YSYEKL. Losses at the gene ends were 8 bases for V and 7 bases for J; bases not matched to a gene: 12. The CDR3 totals 15 residues. In DNA form, the CDR3 reads TGCGCCAGCTCAGCCGCAAGCGGGAGTGGCGGGGAGCTGTTTTTT. Its protein is CASSAASGSGGELFF.

This clone was observed a single time. V usage is TRBV11-3 and J usage is TRBJ2-2; D is possibly TRBD2 (6 bases). V lost 5 bases and J lost 3, with 16 bases in between. CDR3 size: 16 residues. Germline assignment: CDR1 SGHNT and CDR2 YENEEA. The CDR3 nucleotides are TGTGCCAGCAGCCGCGGGGTATTAGGTGACACCGGGGAGCTGTTTTTT. This codes for CASSRGVLGDTGELFF.

V gene TRBV5-1 combines with J gene TRBJ1-1; the D gene is possibly TRBD1 (6 bases). This CDR3 is 15 amino acids long. V lost 1 base, J lost 2 bases, and 12 bases lay in between. CDR1 is SGHRS, CDR2 YFSETQ, per germline. The CDR3 region is CASSLSGGQNTEAFF. CDR3 coding DNA: TGCGCCAGCAGCTTGTCGGGGGGCCAAAACACTGAAGCTTTCTTT.

This chain joins TRBV6-7 and TRBJ1-2, with a tentative D call TRBD1 (6 bases). TRBV6-7 is sorted into the ORF group, with uncertain function. This CDR3 region has 15 residues. The V gene lost 2 bases and the J gene lost 0 bases, with 10 bases spanning the gap. The CDR3 region is CASSYDRISNYGYTF. The DNA for the CDR3 is TGTGCCAGCAGTTACGACAGGATTTCTAACTATGGCTACACCTTC.

The chain uses TRBV6-1 and TRBJ1-6; D is unclear. The germline V gene has CDR1 MNHNS and CDR2 SASEGT. The CDR3 runs 16 residues. The ends were cut back, 1 base at V and 1 base at J, with 8 bases in the middle. The CDR3 loop is CASSEDTESYNSPLHF. The CDR3 DNA follows: TGTGCCAGCAGTGAAGATACCGAGTCCTATAATTCACCCCTCCACTTT.

The chain joins TRBV5-1 to TRBJ1-1; D unclear. The CDR3 is made up of 12 amino acids. The V gene lost 5 bases and the J gene lost 8 bases, with 13 bases spanning the gap. Germline lookup yields CDR1 SGHRS and CDR2 YFSETQ. Written as DNA, the CDR3 is TGCGCCAGCAGATCGACCGGGCGGGAAGCTTTCTTT. This translates into CASRSTGREAFF. The complete variable domain, with remaining parts taken from reference TRBV5-1 and TRBJ1-1, reads KAGVTQTPRYLIKTRGQQVTLSCSPISGHRSVSWYQQTPGQGLQFLFEYFSETQRNKGNFPGRFSGRQFSNSRSEMNVSTLELGDSALYLCASRSTGREAFFGQGTRLTVV.

The chain links TRBV14 to TRBJ2-7, with D unclear. V shed 0 bases and J shed 6 bases, with 21 bases lying between them. This CDR3 is built from 17 residues. CDR1 is SGHDN, CDR2 FVKESK, per germline. The CDR3 DNA follows: TGTGCCAGCAGCCAAGATCAGTTGAGAGTCGAAGTACCCGAGCAGTACTTC. This translates into CASSQDQLRVEVPEQYF. The full variable domain, with the rest looked up from reference TRBV14 and TRBJ2-7, is EAGVTQFPSHSVIEKGQTVTLRCDPISGHDNLYWYRRVMGKEIKFLLHFVKESKQDESGMPNNRFLAERTGGTYSTLKVQPAELEDSGVYFCASSQDQLRVEVPEQYFGPGTRLTVT.

V gene TRBV19 combines with J gene TRBJ2-3; TRBD1 agrees at 7 bases. The V gene's germline CDR1 is LNHDA and CDR2 SQIVND (reference sequence). This CDR3 contains 15 residues. The V and J ends lost 6 bases and 0 bases, in that order; junction bases with no gene match: 6. CDR3 loop: CASRRQGPSTDTQYF. As DNA, the CDR3 is TGTGCCAGTAGGAGACAGGGCCCGAGCACAGATACGCAGTATTTT.

This CDR3 reads CAISPSGGVQETQYF. DNA for the CDR3: TGTGCCATCAGCCCTAGCGGGGGAGTCCAAGAGACCCAGTACTTC. This rearrangement joins TRBV10-3 to TRBJ2-5; 10 positions match TRBD2. The CDR3 runs to 15 residues. Germline V gene lookup returns CDR1 ENHRY and CDR2 SYGVKD. Trimming cost V 6 bases and J 1 base; bases outside gene matches: 5.

The V and J genes are TRBV5-1 and TRBJ1-1; 9 nucleotides line up with TRBD1. The germline V gene encodes CDR1 SGHRS and CDR2 YFSETQ. The CDR3 sequence is 16 residues long. V shed 1 base, J shed 6 bases, and the junction held 10 bases outside the gene matches. The CDR3 loop reads CASSLTPGTGSSEAFF. For the CDR3, the DNA is TGCGCCAGCAGCTTGACCCCGGGGACAGGGAGCTCTGAAGCTTTCTTT.

This chain uses TRBV5-4 with TRBJ2-2, with a tentative D call TRBD2 (6 bases). Trimming removed 4 bases at V and 6 bases at J, with 16 bases between. Germline-derived CDR1 and CDR2 are SGHNT and YYREEE (reference sequence). This CDR3 comprises 15 residues. The CDR3: CASSRASGVAGELFF. The CDR3 DNA sequence: TGTGCCAGCAGCCGGGCCTCGGGGGTCGCCGGGGAGCTGTTTTTT.

The chain joins TRBV6-2 or TRBV6-3 to TRBJ2-3; 7 nucleotides line up with TRBD2. Trimming took 4 bases from V and 1 from J; bases not matched to a gene: 5. Germline-derived CDR1 and CDR2 are MNHEY and SVGEGT. CDR3 length equals 15 residues. CDR3 in amino acids: CASSFFGGGTDTQYF. The CDR3 DNA follows: TGTGCCAGCAGTTTTTTTGGGGGGGGCACAGATACGCAGTATTTT.

The rearrangement uses TRBV20-1 and TRBJ2-1; D gene ambiguous. This CDR3 has 11 residues. Germline V gives CDR1 DFQATT, CDR2 SNEGSKA (reference sequence). Trimming removed 6 bases from V and 9 bases from J, with 12 bases in between. The CDR3 DNA follows: TGCAGTGCGGGAAGCAACGGTGAGCAGTTCTTC. It is translated as CSAGSNGEQFF.

The gene calls are TRBV28 and TRBJ1-2; D unresolved. V was trimmed by 6 bases and J by 4 bases, leaving 12 bases between them. The length of the CDR3 is 13 residues. The V gene's germline CDR1 is MDHEN and CDR2 SYDVKM. CDR3 amino acids: CASRTTTGYGYTF. For the CDR3, the DNA is TGTGCCAGCAGAACAACTACGGGCTATGGCTACACCTTC.

The rearrangement uses TRBV19 and TRBJ2-1; tentatively, D is TRBD1 (5 bases). CDR3 length: 15 residues. Looked up from germline, CDR1 is LNHDA and CDR2 is SQIVND (reference sequence). V was clipped by 1 base and J by 4 bases, with 11 bases between them. The CDR3 region has the DNA TGTGCCAGTAGTATAGCCCGACAGCCATACAATGAGCAGTTCTTC. It is translated as CASSIARQPYNEQFF.

The chain uses TRBV7-9 and TRBJ1-3; D not certain. This CDR3 is built from 13 residues. CDR1 is SEHNR, CDR2 FQNEAQ, per germline (reference sequence). V was pared by 1 base and J by 3 bases, with 4 bases between. The CDR3 DNA reads as TGTGCCAGCAGCTTAGAAGGTGGAAACACCATATATTTT. Its translation: CASSLEGGNTIYF.

The chain joins TRBV30 to TRBJ1-6, with D uncertain. CDR3 length: 20 amino acids. Trimming removed 0 bases at V and 5 bases at J, with 26 bases between. In germline, CDR1 is GTSNPN, CDR2 SVGIG (reference sequence). The CDR3 nucleotides read TGTGCCTGGAGTGTAAACCTCGCTCGAGGTACACTTTATAATAATTCACCCCTCCACTTT. Its translation is CAWSVNLARGTLYNNSPLHF.

The chain joins TRBV27 to TRBJ1-1; TRBD1 aligns across 7 bases. V gave up 5 bases and J gave up 2 bases; unmatched junction bases: 8. Germline-derived CDR1 and CDR2 are MNHEY and SMNVEV (reference sequence). The CDR3 is made up of 15 amino acids. The CDR3 loop reads CASSLKRQGNTEAFF. In nucleotides, the CDR3 is TGTGCCAGCAGTCTGAAGAGACAGGGAAACACTGAAGCTTTCTTT.

This sequence joins TRBV30 and TRBJ1-5; 7 bases line up with TRBD1. The length of the CDR3 is 13 residues. J gave up 7 bases and V 4 bases, and 7 bases lay outside the gene matches. Germline-derived CDR1 and CDR2 are GTSNPN and SVGIG (reference sequence). In DNA, the CDR3 is TGTGCCTGGAACGACAGGGCGGACCAGCCCCAGCATTTT. This translates into CAWNDRADQPQHF. Combining the CDR3 with reference TRBV30 and TRBJ1-5 gives the whole variable domain SQTIHQWPATLVQPVGSPLSLECTVEGTSNPNLYWYRQAAGRGLQLLFYSVGIGQISSEVPQNLSASRPQDRQFILSSKKLLLSDSGFYLCAWNDRADQPQHFGDGTRLSIL.

The genes are TRBV19 and TRBJ2-7, with 7 bases fitting TRBD2. The V and J ends lost 4 bases and 7 bases, in that order; junction bases with no gene match: 7. CDR3 length: 13 residues. From germline, CDR1 is LNHDA and CDR2 SQIVND (reference sequence). The CDR3 DNA sequence: TGTGCCAGTAGTACAGGACTAGTGGGAGAGCAGTACTTC. It codes for CASSTGLVGEQYF.

J is TRBJ2-1 and V is TRBV4-1; 7 bases map to TRBD2. CDR3 length equals 17 residues. The germline V gene has CDR1 MGHRA and CDR2 YSYEKL. V shed 0 bases, J shed 8 bases, and the junction held 13 bases outside the gene matches. The DNA for the CDR3 is TGCGCCAGCAGCCAAGATCCGCCCGCTGGCGGGAGACATGAGCAGTTCTTC. Encoded protein: CASSQDPPAGGRHEQFF.

This chain uses TRBV7-8 with TRBJ1-1; 7 bases match TRBD1. Germline V gene lookup returns CDR1 SGHVS and CDR2 FQNEAQ. This CDR3 has 19 residues. V lost 5 bases, J lost 6 bases, and 24 bases stayed unmatched. The CDR3 is CASSPPPLGGGLGSAEAFF. The CDR3 bases are TGTGCCAGCAGCCCCCCCCCACTAGGAGGGGGCTTGGGGTCCGCTGAAGCTTTCTTT.

V usage is TRBV5-6 and J usage is TRBJ2-6; 7 nucleotides agree with TRBD1. After removal of 5 bases from V and 4 bases from J, the junction contained 6 bases not matched to a gene. The CDR3 extends over 15 amino acids. Germline CDR1 and CDR2: SGHDT and YYEEEE. CDR3 loop: CASSETGSGANVLTF. The CDR3 coding sequence is TGTGCCAGCAGTGAGACAGGGTCCGGGGCCAACGTCCTGACTTTC. The full variable domain, with the rest looked up from reference TRBV5-6 and TRBJ2-6, is DAGVTQSPTHLIKTRGQQVTLRCSPKSGHDTVSWYQQALGQGPQFIFQYYEEEERQRGNFPDRFSGHQFPNYSSELNVNALLLGDSALYLCASSETGSGANVLTFGAGSRLTVL.

The V and J genes are TRBV9 and TRBJ1-3; D not resolved. CDR3 length: 15 residues. CDR1 is SGDLS, CDR2 YYNGEE, per germline. Trimming pared 1 base from V and 0 bases from J, leaving 8 bases between. CDR3 DNA: TGTGCCAGCAGCGTAAAAGGCCTCTCTGGAAACACCATATATTTT. Its translation: CASSVKGLSGNTIYF.

The chain has TRBV29-1 and TRBJ1-1; D may be TRBD1 (5 bases). The V gene's germline CDR1 is SQVTM and CDR2 ANQGSEA. The germline V and J ends were trimmed by 6 bases and 2 bases, with 7 bases remaining between them. The CDR3 length is 11 residues. The chain's CDR3 is CSVGTNTEAFF. The CDR3 DNA follows: TGCAGCGTCGGGACCAACACTGAAGCTTTCTTT.